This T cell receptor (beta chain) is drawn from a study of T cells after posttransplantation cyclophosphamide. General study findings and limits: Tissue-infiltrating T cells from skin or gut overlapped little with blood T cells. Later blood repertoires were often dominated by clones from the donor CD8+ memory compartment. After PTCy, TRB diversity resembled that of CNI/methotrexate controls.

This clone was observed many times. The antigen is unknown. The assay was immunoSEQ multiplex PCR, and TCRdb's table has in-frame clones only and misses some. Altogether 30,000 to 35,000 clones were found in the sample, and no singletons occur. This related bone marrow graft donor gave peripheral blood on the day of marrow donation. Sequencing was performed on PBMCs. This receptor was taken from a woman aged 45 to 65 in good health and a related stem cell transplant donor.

Here the CDR3 DNA reads TGCGCCAGCAGCTTTCGTAGGAGCGGGCACTTATCCGGGGAGCTGTTTTTT. Protein sequence: CASSFRRSGHLSGELFF. The chain employs TRBV5-1 and TRBJ2-2; the D gene is possibly TRBD2 (6 bases). CDR3 size: 17 residues. Germline loops: CDR1 SGHRS, CDR2 YFSETQ. The V gene lost 2 bases and the J gene lost 6 bases, with 20 bases spanning the gap.